A selection of T cell receptor beta chains follows, all from one sample in a study of shared clonotypes between healthy human individuals. Assay used: immunoSEQ multiplex PCR; TCRdb lists only in-frame clones, some missing. Among about 1 million clones listed, about 75% were seen once. The source material was memory CD4+ T cells sorted from blood. The receptor set was obtained from a man aged 18 to 35 in good health. Both conserved end residues are part of each CDR3. The D gene is left open where the match is weak. Clone sizes are given selectively: once, few, many, or a class where the clone is expanded.

V,length,size,J,D,CDR3,DNA
TRBV18,12,.,TRBJ2-2,.,CASSPQTGELFF,TGTGCCAGCTCACCACAGACCGGGGAGCTGTTTTTT
TRBV6-1,15,.,TRBJ2-7,TRBD2,CAIRPVAGDRSEQYF,TGTGCCATCAGGCCCGTTGCGGGAGACCGATCGGAGCAGTACTTC
TRBV7-9,17,few,TRBJ1-1,.,CASSPIRWTATNTEAFF,TGTGCCAGCAGCCCGATAAGATGGACAGCCACGAACACTGAAGCTTTCTTT
TRBV2,14,.,TRBJ2-7,TRBD1,CASSAGQGTYEQYF,TGTGCCAGCAGTGCGGGACAGGGGACCTACGAGCAGTACTTC
TRBV11-2,17,once,TRBJ2-1,TRBD1,CASSYAAGTGIQGEQFF,TGTGCCAGCAGTTACGCCGCCGGGACAGGCATTCAGGGTGAGCAGTTCTTC
TRBV5-5,17,.,TRBJ1-6,.,CASSLFSQSSYNSPLHF,TGTGCCAGCAGCTTGTTTTCACAGAGCTCCTATAATTCACCCCTCCACTTT
TRBV7-2,15,.,TRBJ2-1,TRBD1,CASRYRDRGSDEQFF,TGTGCCAGCAGATACCGGGACAGGGGTTCGGATGAGCAGTTCTTC
TRBV5-1,14,.,TRBJ2-3,.,CASSLAGQGDTQYF,TGCGCCAGCAGCTTGGCCGGGCAAGGAGATACGCAGTATTTT
TRBV2,12,few,TRBJ1-2,.,CASSLTGNGYTF,TGTGCCAGCAGTCTAACAGGGAATGGCTACACCTTC
TRBV4-2,15,few,TRBJ2-1,.,CASSQEGASYNEQFF,TGTGCCAGCAGCCAAGAGGGGGCGTCCTACAATGAGCAGTTCTTC
TRBV6-1,11,.,TRBJ2-7,.,CATQRGGEQYF,TGTGCCACCCAAAGGGGAGGCGAGCAGTACTTC
TRBV5-6,14,.,TRBJ2-7,.,CASSFGTAPVEQYF,TGTGCCAGCAGCTTCGGGACGGCTCCCGTCGAGCAGTACTTC
TRBV6-6,15,.,TRBJ2-7,TRBD1,CASSYSTGGAYEQYF,TGTGCCAGCAGTTACTCAACAGGGGGCGCATACGAGCAGTACTTC
TRBV4-2,15,.,TRBJ2-5,TRBD2,CASSQGVSGEETQYF,TGTGCCAGCAGCCAAGGGGTCAGCGGGGAAGAGACCCAGTACTTC
TRBV29-1,14,.,TRBJ1-1,TRBD1,CSARLGQGATEAFF,TGCAGCGCCAGGTTGGGACAGGGGGCCACTGAAGCTTTCTTT
TRBV30,12,.,TRBJ1-6,.,CAANEGAYPLHF,TGTGCTGCGAATGAAGGCGCCTACCCCCTCCACTTT
TRBV10-2,16,.,TRBJ1-6,.,CASRSGGQNYNSPLHF,TGCGCCAGCAGGTCGGGAGGGCAAAACTATAATTCACCCCTCCACTTT
TRBV6-6,14,once,TRBJ2-7,TRBD2,CASSYVGLAAEQYF,TGTGCCAGCAGTTACGTCGGACTAGCGGCCGAGCAGTACTTC
TRBV18,15,few,TRBJ1-1,.,CASQQGSAGNTEAFF,TGTGCCAGCCAGCAGGGGAGCGCGGGGAACACTGAAGCTTTCTTT
TRBV25-1,15,.,TRBJ2-5,.,CASSELGTAQETQYF,TGTGCCAGCAGTGAATTAGGCACGGCCCAGGAGACCCAGTACTTC
TRBV5-1,15,.,TRBJ2-1,TRBD1,CASKGSGGPFDEQFF,TGCGCCAGCAAGGGGTCAGGGGGCCCGTTCGATGAGCAGTTCTTC
TRBV5-3,17,once,TRBJ1-5,.,CARSATLTEWDHQPQHF,TGTGCCAGAAGCGCAACCTTGACAGAATGGGACCATCAGCCCCAGCATTTT
TRBV15,15,.,TRBJ1-4,.,CATSRDQSRGEKLFF,TGTGCCACCAGCAGAGATCAGAGCAGGGGTGAAAAACTGTTTTTT
TRBV7-2,17,.,TRBJ2-6,TRBD1,CASSAGTGGTGANVLTF,TGTGCCAGCAGCGCTGGGACAGGGGGAACTGGGGCCAACGTCCTGACTTTC